A selection of T cell receptor beta chains follows, all from one sample in a study of T cell responses to AZD1222 COVID-19 vaccine. Produced via immunoSEQ multiplex PCR; TCRdb's table is partial and in-frame only. Of under 150,000 clones in the sample, about nine tenths were seen once. This material consisted of peripheral blood, taken on day 0 of AZD1222 vaccination. The receptors originated from an adult in good health. CDR3s include the opening cysteine and the closing phenylalanine or tryptophan. Fields, in order: D gene, J gene, V gene, clone size, CDR3 protein, CDR3 DNA. The D gene is left open where the match is weak. Size values are once, few and many counts, or a class for expanded clones, and some rows have none.

TRBD1 | TRBJ2-7 | TRBV14 | once | CASSQGDRVQQYF | TGTGCCAGCAGCCAAGGTGACAGGGTACAGCAGTACTTC
- | TRBJ1-6 | TRBV28 | - | CASRSQGSEDPPLHF | TGTGCCAGCAGGTCCCAGGGCTCAGAAGATCCACCCCTCCACTTT
- | TRBJ1-6 | TRBV11-2 | - | CASSLDGPGGLYSPLHF | TGTGCCAGCAGCTTAGATGGGCCCGGGGGGCTTTATTCACCCCTCCACTTT
TRBD1 | TRBJ1-5 | TRBV19 | - | CASSETGDGNQPQHF | TGTGCCAGTAGCGAGACAGGGGATGGGAATCAGCCCCAGCATTTT
TRBD1 | TRBJ1-1 | TRBV10-3 | - | CAIIPTFSPGQGFENTEAFF | TGTGCCATCATTCCTACCTTCTCTCCGGGACAGGGGTTCGAGAACACTGAAGCTTTCTTT
- | TRBJ1-6 | TRBV6-5 | - | CASRSVSYNSPLHF | TGTGCCAGCAGATCTGTCTCCTATAATTCACCCCTCCACTTT
- | TRBJ1-4 | TRBV5-4 | - | CASSLKSAALATNEKLFF | TGTGCCAGCAGCTTGAAATCCGCGGCCCTTGCAACTAATGAAAAACTGTTTTTT
- | TRBJ2-1 | TRBV7-3 | once | CASSLRLAAYNEQFF | TGTGCCAGCAGCTTAAGGCTAGCAGCTTACAATGAGCAGTTCTTC
- | TRBJ2-7 | TRBV29-1 | - | CSVLTRPLYEQYF | TGCAGCGTTCTGACAAGACCTCTTTACGAGCAGTACTTC
- | TRBJ1-1 | TRBV29-1 | - | CSVGGSAAEAFF | TGCAGCGTGGGGGGGTCCGCGGCTGAAGCTTTCTTT
- | TRBJ1-4 | TRBV20-1 | - | CSASGVENLKGKLFF | TGCAGTGCTAGTGGGGTAGAGAACCTAAAAGGAAAACTGTTTTTT
- | TRBJ1-4 | TRBV7-9 | - | CASSLELGEKLFF | TGTGCCAGCAGCTTAGAATTGGGTGAAAAACTGTTTTTT
TRBD1 | TRBJ1-2 | TRBV6-4 | - | CASSDSGQYGYTF | TGTGCCAGCAGTGACTCGGGACAGTACGGCTACACCTTC
- | TRBJ1-1 | TRBV5-1 | once | CASSQQGLSEAFF | TGCGCCAGCAGCCAGCAGGGTTTGTCCGAAGCTTTCTTT
- | TRBJ2-7 | TRBV7-8 | - | CASSPRRGEQYF | TGTGCCAGCAGTCCCCGACGGGGTGAGCAGTACTTC
TRBD1 | TRBJ1-1 | TRBV7-2 | few | CASSLLGGTGLTEAFF | TGTGCCAGCAGCTTATTGGGTGGGACAGGCCTCACTGAAGCTTTCTTT
- | TRBJ1-5 | TRBV27 | - | CASSFAGELQPQHF | TGTGCCAGCAGCTTTGCAGGGGAATTGCAGCCCCAGCATTTT
- | TRBJ1-2 | TRBV6-5 | - | CASRGAPNYGYTF | TGTGCCAGCAGGGGGGCACCTAACTATGGCTACACCTTC
- | TRBJ1-1 | TRBV12-5 | - | CASGGTGIGENTEAFF | TGTGCTAGTGGTGGTACAGGGATCGGAGAGAACACTGAAGCTTTCTTT
TRBD1 | TRBJ1-2 | TRBV3-1/TRBV3-2 | once | CASSQTGGYYGYTF | TGTGCCAGCAGCCAGACAGGGGGGTACTATGGCTACACCTTC
- | TRBJ2-3 | TRBV7-9 | - | CASSRAAFGDTQYF | TGTGCCAGCAGCCGGGCGGCGTTCGGAGATACGCAGTATTTT
TRBD1 | TRBJ2-7 | TRBV28 | - | CASIKTGAYEQYF | TGTGCCAGCATTAAGACAGGGGCCTACGAGCAGTACTTC
- | TRBJ1-5 | TRBV28 | - | CASSFPAGGQPQHF | TGTGCCAGCAGTTTTCCAGCGGGGGGTCAGCCCCAGCATTTT
TRBD1 | TRBJ1-5 | TRBV5-6 | - | CASSLAGTGGNQPQHF | TGTGCCAGCAGCTTGGCCGGGACAGGGGGCAATCAGCCCCAGCATTTT
TRBD1 | TRBJ1-2 | TRBV7-3 | - | CASSPSSGTALYGYTF | TGTGCCAGCAGCCCCTCCTCCGGGACAGCACTCTATGGCTACACCTTC
- | TRBJ1-2 | TRBV18 | - | CASSPPGADNYGYTF | TGTGCCAGCTCACCCCCAGGGGCGGATAACTATGGCTACACCTTC
TRBD2 | TRBJ2-2 | TRBV9 | - | CASSVVGSGGTGELFF | TGTGCCAGCAGCGTAGTTGGTAGCGGGGGTACCGGGGAGCTGTTTTTT
TRBD2 | TRBJ2-5 | TRBV4-1 | few | CASSLRLAGGRRQETQYF | TGCGCCAGCAGCCTCCGACTAGCGGGGGGGCGTAGGCAAGAGACCCAGTACTTC
TRBD1 | TRBJ2-2 | TRBV10-3 | - | CAISESPGTGDTGELFF | TGTGCCATCAGTGAGTCTCCCGGGACAGGGGACACCGGGGAGCTGTTTTTT
TRBD2 | TRBJ2-3 | TRBV10-3 | - | CAISQLAGATDTQYF | TGTGCCATCAGTCAACTAGCGGGGGCCACAGATACGCAGTATTTT